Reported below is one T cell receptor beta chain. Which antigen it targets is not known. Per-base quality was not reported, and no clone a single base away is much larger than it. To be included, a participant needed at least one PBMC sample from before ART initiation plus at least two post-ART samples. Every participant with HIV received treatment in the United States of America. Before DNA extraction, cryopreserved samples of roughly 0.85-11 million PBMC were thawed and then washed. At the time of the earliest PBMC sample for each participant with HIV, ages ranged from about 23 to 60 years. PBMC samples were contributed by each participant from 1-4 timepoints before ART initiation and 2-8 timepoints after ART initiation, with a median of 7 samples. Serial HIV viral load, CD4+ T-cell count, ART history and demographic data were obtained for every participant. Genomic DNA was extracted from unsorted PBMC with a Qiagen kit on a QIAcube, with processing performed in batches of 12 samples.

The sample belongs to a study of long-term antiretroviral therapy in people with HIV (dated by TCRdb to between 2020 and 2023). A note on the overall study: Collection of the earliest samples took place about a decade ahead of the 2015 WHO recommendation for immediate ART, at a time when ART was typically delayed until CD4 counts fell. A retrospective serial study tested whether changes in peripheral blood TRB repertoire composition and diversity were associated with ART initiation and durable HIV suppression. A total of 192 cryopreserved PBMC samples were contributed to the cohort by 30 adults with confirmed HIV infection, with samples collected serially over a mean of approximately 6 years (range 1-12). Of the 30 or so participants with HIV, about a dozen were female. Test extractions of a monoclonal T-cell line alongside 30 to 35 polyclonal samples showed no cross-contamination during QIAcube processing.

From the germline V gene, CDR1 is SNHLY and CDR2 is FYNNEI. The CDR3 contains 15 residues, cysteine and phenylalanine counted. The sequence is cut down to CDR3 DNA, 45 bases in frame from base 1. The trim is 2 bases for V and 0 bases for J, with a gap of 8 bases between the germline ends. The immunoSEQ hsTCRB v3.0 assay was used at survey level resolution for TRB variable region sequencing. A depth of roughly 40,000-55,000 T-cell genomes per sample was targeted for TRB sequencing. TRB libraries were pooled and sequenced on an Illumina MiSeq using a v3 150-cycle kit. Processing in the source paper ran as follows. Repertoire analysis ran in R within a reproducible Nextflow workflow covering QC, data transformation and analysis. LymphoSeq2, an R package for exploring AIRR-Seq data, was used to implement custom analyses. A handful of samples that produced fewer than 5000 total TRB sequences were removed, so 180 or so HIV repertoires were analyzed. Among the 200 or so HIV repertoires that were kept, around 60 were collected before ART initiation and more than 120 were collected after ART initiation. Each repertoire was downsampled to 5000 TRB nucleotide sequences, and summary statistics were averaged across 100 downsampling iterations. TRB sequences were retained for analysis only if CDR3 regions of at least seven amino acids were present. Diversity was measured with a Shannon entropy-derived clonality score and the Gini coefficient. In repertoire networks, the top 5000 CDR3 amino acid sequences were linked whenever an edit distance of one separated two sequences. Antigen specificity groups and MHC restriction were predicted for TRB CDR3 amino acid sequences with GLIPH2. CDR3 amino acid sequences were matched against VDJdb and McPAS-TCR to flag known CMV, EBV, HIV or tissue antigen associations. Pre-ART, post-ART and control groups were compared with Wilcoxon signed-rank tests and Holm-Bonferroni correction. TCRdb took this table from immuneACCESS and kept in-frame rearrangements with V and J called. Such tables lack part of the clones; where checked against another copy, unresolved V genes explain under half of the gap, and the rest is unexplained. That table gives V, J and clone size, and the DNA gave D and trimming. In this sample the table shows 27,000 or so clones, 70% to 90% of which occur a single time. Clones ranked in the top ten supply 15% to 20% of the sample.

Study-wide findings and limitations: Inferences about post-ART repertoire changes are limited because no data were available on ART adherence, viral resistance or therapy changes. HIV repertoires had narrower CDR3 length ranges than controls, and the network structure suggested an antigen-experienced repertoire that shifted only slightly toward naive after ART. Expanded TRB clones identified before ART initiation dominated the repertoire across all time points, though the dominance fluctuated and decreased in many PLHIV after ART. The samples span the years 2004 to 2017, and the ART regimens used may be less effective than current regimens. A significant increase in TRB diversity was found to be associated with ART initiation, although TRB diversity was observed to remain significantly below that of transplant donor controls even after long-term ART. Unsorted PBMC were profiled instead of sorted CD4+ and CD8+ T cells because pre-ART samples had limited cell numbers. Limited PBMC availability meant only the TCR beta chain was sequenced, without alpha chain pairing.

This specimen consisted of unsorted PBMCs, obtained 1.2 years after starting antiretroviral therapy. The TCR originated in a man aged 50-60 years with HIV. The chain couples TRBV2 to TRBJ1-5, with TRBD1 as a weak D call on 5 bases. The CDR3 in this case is CASSETGYSNQPQHF. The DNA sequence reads TGTGCCAGCAGTGAAACAGGATATAGCAATCAGCCCCAGCATTTT. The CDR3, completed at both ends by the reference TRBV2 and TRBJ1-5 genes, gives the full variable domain EPEVTQTPSHQVTQMGQEVILRCVPISNHLYFYWYRQILGQKVEFLVSFYNNEISEKSEIFDDQFSVERPDGSNFTLKIRSTKLEDSAMYFCASSETGYSNQPQHFGDGTRLSIL.